Each of the 20 T cell receptor beta chains below was sequenced from the same sample in a study of breast tumors, draining lymph nodes, adjacent tissues. From the multiplex PCR reads, TCRdb called clonotypes with MiXCR, one entry per CDR3 protein. The sample carries 20,000 to 30,000 distinct CDR3 sequences, around 68% recorded once. Sequencing was performed on tumor-adjacent breast tissue. All receptors come from a female donor with breast cancer. Some clones in this sample may be carry-over from other donors' samples.

The chain is built from TRBV27 and TRBJ2-7; the D is unclear. This CDR3 region has 13 residues. The V end lost 6 bases, the J end lost 12 bases, and 21 bases lay between the germline ends. Per the germline V gene, CDR1 is MNHEY and CDR2 is SMNVEV (reference sequence). The CDR3 nucleotides are TGTGCCAGCAGAGTAGGCGTTATTACGAGTTGGTACTTC. This translates into CASRVGVITSWYF.

In nucleotides, the CDR3 is TGCAGTGCCAACCGACTAGCGGGAGCGTCCCGTGAGACCCAGTACTTC. Encoded protein: CSANRLAGASRETQYF. V usage is TRBV20-1 and J usage is TRBJ2-5; TRBD2 matches 12 bases. V gave up 6 bases and J gave up 5 bases; unmatched junction bases: 13. Germline loops: CDR1 DFQATT, CDR2 SNEGSKA (reference sequence). The CDR3 spans 16 residues.

This clonotype has only a few counts. This could be a read error, since a much larger clone is one nucleotide away. The chain couples TRBV6-1 to TRBJ2-1; a possible D gene is TRBD1 (5 bases). Germline lookup yields CDR1 MNHNS and CDR2 SASEGT. This CDR3 comprises 13 residues. CDR3 amino acids: CVSSEQVEIEQFF. CDR3 DNA: TGTGTCAGCAGTGAACAGGTAGAGATTGAGCAGTTCTTC.

In its sample, this clonotype was seen many times. The chain has TRBV2 and TRBJ2-1; no firm D call. CDR1 is SNHLY, CDR2 FYNNEI, per germline. V shed 6 bases and J shed 7 bases, with 7 bases lying between them. The CDR3 has 11 amino acids. The CDR3 loop is CASRSGNEQFF. The CDR3 nucleotides are TGTGCCAGCAGGTCTGGAAATGAGCAGTTCTTC.

In this sample, this clonotype turned up a few times. This chain links TRBV20-1 with TRBJ2-2, with D maybe TRBD2 (5 bases). CDR3 length: 13 residues. Trimming left V 0 bases short and J 8 bases short, with 10 bases between. Germline assignment: CDR1 DFQATT and CDR2 SNEGSKA (reference sequence). CDR3 sequence (DNA): TGCAGTGCTAGAGAGGGAGTAAGTGGGGAGCTGTTTTTT. Protein product: CSAREGVSGELFF.

The chain joins TRBV5-1 to TRBJ2-7, with 8 bases aligning to TRBD2. CDR3 size: 16 residues. V lost 3 bases to trimming and J lost 9 bases; unmatched junction nucleotides: 17. Germline lookup yields CDR1 SGHRS and CDR2 YFSETQ. CDR3 nucleotide sequence: TGCGCCAGCAGCTCAGCCGGGGGGGCCAGGCCATCCGGGCAGTACTTC. The encoded protein is CASSSAGGARPSGQYF. The variable domain in full, with the rest retrieved from reference TRBV5-1 and TRBJ2-7, is KAGVTQTPRYLIKTRGQQVTLSCSPISGHRSVSWYQQTPGQGLQFLFEYFSETQRNKGNFPGRFSGRQFSNSRSEMNVSTLELGDSALYLCASSSAGGARPSGQYFGPGTRLTVT.

The V gene is TRBV7-9, the J gene TRBJ1-2, with D perhaps TRBD1 (5 bases). This CDR3 has 13 residues. Looked up from germline, CDR1 is SEHNR and CDR2 is FQNEAQ (reference sequence). V was cut by 5 bases and J by 7 bases, with 14 bases left in between. The CDR3 spells CASSLTDGAGYTF. CDR3 bases: TGTGCCAGCAGCCTAACAGACGGGGCTGGCTACACCTTC. Full variable domain (remainder filled in from reference TRBV7-9 and TRBJ1-2): DTGVSQNPRHKITKRGQNVTFRCDPISEHNRLYWYRQTLGQGPEFLTYFQNEAQLEKSRLLSDRFSAERPKGSFSTLEIQRTEQGDSAMYLCASSLTDGAGYTFGSGTRLTVV.

V is TRBV14 and J is TRBJ2-5; D gene ambiguous. The CDR3 consists of 14 residues. V lost 0 bases, J lost 7 bases, and 12 bases lay in between. The germline gives CDR1 SGHDN, CDR2 FVKESK. CDR3 protein: CASSQEQYLGTQYF. CDR3 bases: TGTGCCAGCAGCCAAGAACAGTACTTGGGGACCCAGTACTTC.

The V and J genes are TRBV15 and TRBJ2-3, with 12 bases lining up with TRBD2. This CDR3 region has 16 residues. Germline V gene sequence: CDR1 LNHNV, CDR2 YYDKDF (reference sequence). The trim removed 5 bases at V and 4 bases at J, leaving 7 bases unmatched. The CDR3 loop is CATSAQLAGGPDTQYF. CDR3 DNA: TGTGCCACCAGCGCACAACTAGCGGGAGGCCCAGATACGCAGTATTTT.

This clonotype showed up many times. The rearrangement links TRBV6-2 or TRBV6-3 to TRBJ2-5; 7 bases align to TRBD2. Germline CDR1 and CDR2: MNHEY and SVGEGT. J gave up 3 bases and V 7 bases, and 20 bases lay outside the gene matches. The CDR3 is 18 amino acids. The CDR3, as DNA: TGTGCCAGCAATCCTCCGCCCCCGACTAGCCGGTCGGAAGAGACCCAGTACTTC. Its protein product is CASNPPPPTSRSEETQYF.

This clonotype is categorized as medium-sized. This chain links TRBV20-1 with TRBJ2-7; the match to TRBD2 covers 7 bases. The CDR3 loop spans 15 amino acids. From germline, CDR1 is DFQATT and CDR2 SNEGSKA (reference sequence). The ends lost 0 bases at V and 5 bases at J; junction bases unmatched: 10. The CDR3 is CSAREDWGGSNEQYF. For the CDR3, the DNA is TGCAGTGCTAGAGAGGATTGGGGCGGGAGTAACGAGCAGTACTTC.

The chain joins TRBV9 to TRBJ2-5, with 7 bases that match TRBD2. In germline, CDR1 is SGDLS, CDR2 YYNGEE. The CDR3 sequence is 15 residues long. V lost 4 bases and J lost 2; bases outside the gene matches: 8. The CDR3 region has the DNA TGTGCCAGCAGCCTTCGGGGTAGCGGGCAAGAGACCCAGTACTTC. Its protein product is CASSLRGSGQETQYF.

This clonotype was observed a single time. This rearrangement joins TRBV5-4 to TRBJ2-2, with TRBD1 identical over 8 bases. V trimming: 5 bases; J trimming: 4 bases; junction bases outside the gene matches: 4. CDR1 SGHNT and CDR2 YYREEE come from the germline V gene (reference sequence). The CDR3 has 14 amino acids. The CDR3 nucleotides read TGTGCCAGCAGGCGACAGGGGCCCACCGGGGAGCTGTTTTTT. Residues: CASRRQGPTGELFF.

The rearrangement joins TRBV5-1 to TRBJ1-1; D gene ambiguous. The CDR3 has 13 amino acids. Germline values: CDR1 SGHRS, CDR2 YFSETQ. V lost 0 bases and J lost 1, with 4 bases in between. The CDR3 bases are TGCGCCAGCAGCTTGGCCCCGAACACTGAAGCTTTCTTT. This gives the protein CASSLAPNTEAFF.

This sequence joins TRBV20-1 and TRBJ1-4; D gene ambiguous. With 0 bases removed from V and 5 bases from J, the gap between germline ends came to 10 bases. CDR1 is DFQATT and CDR2 is SNEGSKA in the germline V gene (reference sequence). This CDR3 contains 14 residues. CDR3: CSARDRRRNEKLFF. CDR3 nucleotide sequence: TGCAGTGCTAGAGATAGGCGGAGAAATGAAAAACTGTTTTTT.

The chain links TRBV5-1 to TRBJ2-7; a weak D match, TRBD1 (6 bases). The CDR3 contains 13 residues. V was shortened by 0 bases and J by 2 bases, with 6 bases between the two germline ends. The V gene's germline CDR1 is SGHRS and CDR2 YFSETQ. Here the CDR3 DNA reads TGCGCCAGCAGCTTGGACAGGGCCTACGAGCAGTACTTC. Translation: CASSLDRAYEQYF.

The chain recombines TRBV7-9 with TRBJ1-1, with 7 positions matching TRBD1. V was clipped by 5 bases and J by 1 base; unmatched bases: 10. Germline values: CDR1 SEHNR, CDR2 FQNEAQ (reference sequence). This CDR3 comprises 16 residues. CDR3 region: CASSPLTGLGNTEAFF. The CDR3 DNA is TGTGCCAGCAGCCCGCTGACAGGGCTGGGGAACACTGAAGCTTTCTTT.

By share of the sample, this clonotype is medium-sized. The chain has TRBV5-8 and TRBJ2-3; D is unresolved. This CDR3 is built from 11 residues. The V gene's germline CDR1 is SGHTS and CDR2 YDEGEE. V was shortened by 5 bases and J by 5 bases, with 6 bases between the two germline ends. CDR3 sequence (DNA): TGTGCCAGCAGTCAGGTAGATACGCAGTATTTT. Protein: CASSQVDTQYF. The full variable domain, its missing parts supplied by reference TRBV5-8 and TRBJ2-3, is EAGVTQSPTHLIKTRGQQATLRCSPISGHTSVYWYQQALGLGLQFLLWYDEGEERNRGNFPPRFSGRQFPNYSSELNVNALELEDSALYLCASSQVDTQYFGPGTRLTVL.

In this sample, this clonotype turned up once. V and J are TRBV7-6 and TRBJ2-1; 10 bases match TRBD2. From germline, CDR1 is SGHVS and CDR2 FNYEAQ. This CDR3 spans 15 amino acids. V trimming: 5 bases; J trimming: 7 bases; junction bases outside the gene matches: 8. The CDR3 DNA reads TGTGCCAGCAGCATACTAGCGGGATGGTCAAATGAGCAGTTCTTC. It encodes CASSILAGWSNEQFF.

This chain uses TRBV5-4 with TRBJ2-7; D unresolved. CDR3 length equals 11 residues. V was pared by 5 bases and J by 4 bases, with 7 bases between. Germline CDR1 is SGHNT and CDR2 is YYREEE (reference sequence). The CDR3 nucleotides read TGTGCCAGCAGAGACTTGTACGAGCAGTACTTC. It translates to CASRDLYEQYF.